The next 32 T cell receptor beta chains were all read from a single sample in a study of blood T cell repertoires in COVID-19. Data came from immunoSEQ multiplex PCR; TCRdb stores just in-frame clones and leaves some out. The sample has under 150,000 clones; around 86% are singletons. Material for sequencing was peripheral blood. These receptors all come from a woman aged 60 to 75 with active or convalescent COVID-19.

V usage is TRBV6-5 and J usage is TRBJ1-2, with a tentative D call TRBD1 (5 bases). There are 13 residues in the CDR3. Germline lookup yields CDR1 MNHEY and CDR2 SVGAGI. Trimming cost V 4 bases and J 8 bases, with 14 bases left between them. The CDR3 DNA reads TGTGCCAGCAGTTTAACAGGTTTGCAAGGCTACACCTTC. Translated, it gives CASSLTGLQGYTF.

The J gene is TRBJ2-1, the V gene TRBV13; 9 bases match TRBD1. V dropped 6 bases and J dropped 6; count of bases not matched to a gene: 9. The germline V gene encodes CDR1 PRHDT and CDR2 FYEKMQ (reference sequence). The CDR3 spans 15 residues. This CDR3 reads CASSHPGTGLNEQFF. The CDR3 DNA sequence: TGTGCCAGCAGTCACCCCGGGACAGGGCTCAATGAGCAGTTCTTC.

The gene calls are TRBV4-2 and TRBJ2-7; a weak D match, TRBD1 (5 bases). The germline V gene has CDR1 LGHNA and CDR2 YNFKEQ. CDR3 length: 15 residues. V lost 0 bases to trimming and J lost 0 bases, with 9 bases between them. The CDR3 coding sequence is TGTGCCAGCAGCCAAGATGAAGGGGCCTCCTACGAGCAGTACTTC. This gives the protein CASSQDEGASYEQYF.

This clone was recorded once. The chain employs TRBV19 and TRBJ1-2; D gene unclear. This CDR3 is built from 12 residues. The germline V and J ends were trimmed by 1 base and 8 bases, with 8 bases remaining between them. CDR1 LNHDA and CDR2 SQIVND come from the germline V gene (reference sequence). The CDR3: CASSIAEMGYTF. CDR3 DNA: TGTGCCAGTAGTATAGCGGAGATGGGCTACACCTTC.

This clone has a handful of counts. This chain links TRBV27 with TRBJ1-2; 10 bases match TRBD1. With 0 bases clipped from V and 7 bases from J, the junction kept 11 bases outside the gene matches. The CDR3 extends over 17 amino acids. Germline V CDR1 and CDR2: MNHEY, SMNVEV (reference sequence). CDR3 amino acids: CASSLSWDRGSEGGYTF. CDR3 nucleotides: TGTGCCAGCAGTTTATCCTGGGACAGGGGTTCTGAGGGTGGCTACACCTTC.

This clone appeared once. The J gene is TRBJ2-1, the V gene TRBV19, with 7 positions matching TRBD1. The germline CDR1 and CDR2 sequences are LNHDA and SQIVND (reference sequence). V lost 5 bases, J lost 2 bases, and 3 bases stayed unmatched. The CDR3 covers 14 residues. As DNA, the CDR3 is TGTGCCAGTAGTGCACAGGGGACCTACAATGAGCAGTTCTTC. Translating it yields CASSAQGTYNEQFF.

The chain recombines TRBV23-1 with TRBJ1-6; TRBD1 matches 8 bases. TRBV23-1 has ORF status, its function being uncertain. Trimming took 3 bases from V and 7 from J; bases not matched to a gene: 14. The CDR3 totals 18 residues. CDR3 nucleotide sequence: TGCGCCAGCAGTCATATCCGGGACAGGACATTTCAAAATTCACCCCTCCACTTT. It yields the protein CASSHIRDRTFQNSPLHF.

This clone has a single count. The CDR3 sequence: CSVISGSEQYF. The CDR3 DNA sequence: TGCAGCGTCATTAGCGGGAGCGAGCAGTACTTC. This rearrangement joins TRBV29-1 to TRBJ2-7; 9 bases agree with TRBD2. This CDR3 has 11 residues. The V gene end was trimmed by 6 bases and the J gene end by 6 bases; junction bases not matched to a gene: 3. Germline V gene sequence: CDR1 SQVTM, CDR2 ANQGSEA.

The chain is built from TRBV7-6 and TRBJ1-6; tentatively, D is TRBD1 (5 bases). Trimming removed 5 bases from V and 7 bases from J, with 18 bases in between. The length of the CDR3 is 16 residues. Germline CDR1 is SGHVS and CDR2 is FNYEAQ. The CDR3 sequence is CASSQRGRGLNSPLHF. DNA for the CDR3: TGTGCCAGCAGCCAAAGGGGTCGGGGGTTAAATTCACCCCTCCACTTT.

V and J are TRBV4-1 and TRBJ2-2; 7 bases are a match to TRBD2. Germline CDR1 is MGHRA and CDR2 is YSYEKL. Unmatched junction bases numbered 3, after V lost 4 bases and J lost 4 bases. This CDR3 has 14 residues. The DNA of the CDR3 is TGCGCCAGCAGCCTCAGGGAGGGCACCGGGGAGCTGTTTTTT. Its translation is CASSLREGTGELFF.

This rearrangement joins TRBV7-6 to TRBJ2-1, with 11 positions matching TRBD2. The germline gives CDR1 SGHVS, CDR2 FNYEAQ. There are 15 residues in the CDR3. The V segment lost 5 bases and the J segment 4 bases; nucleotides outside the gene matches: 4. This chain's CDR3 is CASSTVAGGYNEQFF. The DNA of the CDR3 is TGTGCCAGCAGCACCGTAGCGGGGGGGTACAATGAGCAGTTCTTC.

The chain joins TRBV12-3 or TRBV12-4 to TRBJ2-2; D ambiguous. Trimming removed 7 bases at V and 6 bases at J, with 9 bases between. The CDR3 has 12 residues. The CDR3 is CASTGLAGELFF. As DNA, the CDR3 is TGTGCCAGCACTGGTCTAGCCGGGGAGCTGTTTTTT.

The genes are TRBV6-5 and TRBJ1-3; D call uncertain. There are 14 residues in the CDR3. Germline CDR1 reads MNHEY; CDR2 reads SVGAGI. Trimming cost V 6 bases and J 0 bases, with 9 bases left between them. The CDR3: CASRWGDSGNTIYF. The CDR3 nucleotides are TGTGCCAGCAGATGGGGAGACTCTGGAAACACCATATATTTT.

This clone occurred a few times. The V gene is TRBV27, the J gene TRBJ1-2, with D unresolved. The CDR3 is made up of 14 amino acids. CDR1 is MNHEY and CDR2 is SMNVEV in the germline V gene (reference sequence). V shed 5 bases and J shed 5 bases, with 15 bases lying between them. In DNA form, the CDR3 reads TGTGCCAGCAGTCCTCATTTGGAGGAGTATGGCTACACCTTC. The encoded protein is CASSPHLEEYGYTF.

The chain couples TRBV4-1 to TRBJ2-2, with 9 bases identical to TRBD2. J lost 4 bases, V lost 1 base, and 10 bases had no gene match. This CDR3 is built from 18 residues. Germline V lookup: CDR1 MGHRA, CDR2 YSYEKL. CDR3 DNA sequence: TGCGCCAGCAGCCAAGGGTCTAGCGGGATTTCGGGCACCGGGGAGCTGTTTTTT. This translates into CASSQGSSGISGTGELFF.

The V and J genes are TRBV7-2 and TRBJ1-2; possibly TRBD1 for D (6 bases). CDR1 is SGHTA and CDR2 is FQGNSA in the germline V gene. The CDR3 totals 14 residues. Deletions cut 4 bases from V and 5 bases from J, with 14 bases between. The CDR3 coding sequence is TGTGCCAGCAGCTCAAGGGGGACGGAGTATGGCTACACCTTC. Amino acid sequence: CASSSRGTEYGYTF. Full variable domain (missing parts from reference TRBV7-2 and TRBJ1-2): GAGVSQSPSNKVTEKGKDVELRCDPISGHTALYWYRQSLGQGLEFLIYFQGNSAPDKSGLPSDRFSAERTGGSVSTLTIQRTQQEDSAVYLCASSSRGTEYGYTFGSGTRLTVV.

V is TRBV7-9 and J is TRBJ2-3, with D possibly TRBD2 on 6 matching bases. Germline CDR1 is SEHNR and CDR2 is FQNEAQ (reference sequence). The CDR3 sequence is 15 residues long. Trimming cost V 5 bases and J 5 bases, with 17 bases left between them. In DNA form, the CDR3 reads TGTGCCAGCAGCCCACTTGGAGGGCCCGAAGATACGCAGTATTTT. This codes for CASSPLGGPEDTQYF. The full variable domain, with the rest looked up from reference TRBV7-9 and TRBJ2-3, is DTGVSQNPRHKITKRGQNVTFRCDPISEHNRLYWYRQTLGQGPEFLTYFQNEAQLEKSRLLSDRFSAERPKGSFSTLEIQRTEQGDSAMYLCASSPLGGPEDTQYFGPGTRLTVL.

The chain recombines TRBV29-1 with TRBJ2-5; 8 nucleotides match TRBD1. V lost 6 bases to trimming and J lost 3 bases; unmatched junction nucleotides: 3. The germline V gene encodes CDR1 SQVTM and CDR2 ANQGSEA. The CDR3 length is 12 residues. The CDR3 bases are TGCAGCGTAGGGACAGGAGAAGAGACCCAGTACTTC. Translating it yields CSVGTGEETQYF. The whole variable domain, filled in from reference TRBV29-1 and TRBJ2-5, reads SAVISQKPSRDICQRGTSLTIQCQVDSQVTMMFWYRQQPGQSLTLIATANQGSEATYESGFVIDKFPISRPNLTFSTLTVSNMSPEDSSIYLCSVGTGEETQYFGPGTRLLVL.

Here the CDR3 reads CASTRRDRASNYGYTF. The DNA for the CDR3 is TGTGCCAGCACCCGCCGGGACAGGGCTTCTAACTATGGCTACACCTTC. This chain uses TRBV5-6 with TRBJ1-2; 9 nucleotides agree with TRBD1. With 6 bases clipped from V and 0 bases from J, the junction kept 9 bases outside the gene matches. CDR1 is SGHDT and CDR2 is YYEEEE in the germline V gene. The CDR3 is 16 residues long.

The chain carries TRBV2 and TRBJ2-3; 7 bases map to TRBD2. The V and J ends lost 6 bases and 4 bases, in that order; junction bases with no gene match: 10. The CDR3 is 15 residues long. Germline V gene lookup returns CDR1 SNHLY and CDR2 FYNNEI. The CDR3 coding sequence is TGTGCCAGCAGGGCTAGCGGAGCGACGGCAGATACGCAGTATTTT. It translates to CASRASGATADTQYF.

This rearrangement joins TRBV5-1 to TRBJ1-4; 7 bases agree with TRBD1. The CDR3 is 16 amino acids. The germline V gene encodes CDR1 SGHRS and CDR2 YFSETQ. The V segment lost 3 bases and the J segment 7 bases; nucleotides outside the gene matches: 12. This CDR3 reads CASSSVQGVAAEKLFF. The CDR3 DNA is TGCGCCAGCAGCTCCGTCCAGGGGGTGGCAGCTGAAAAACTGTTTTTT.

This clone was detected a few times. The genes are TRBV4-1 and TRBJ1-1; D is ambiguous. V lost 1 base and J lost 6, with 9 bases in between. The germline V gene encodes CDR1 MGHRA and CDR2 YSYEKL. This CDR3 region has 13 residues. The CDR3 bases are TGCGCCAGCAGCCAAGTCCGGGTGGCTGAAGCTTTCTTT. This codes for CASSQVRVAEAFF.

The chain has TRBV5-1 and TRBJ1-1, with unresolved D. Trimming took 1 base from V and 0 from J, leaving 10 bases between them. In germline, CDR1 is SGHRS, CDR2 YFSETQ. The CDR3 contains 15 residues. This CDR3 is CASSLNRLMNTEAFF. The CDR3 coding sequence is TGCGCCAGCAGCTTGAATAGACTCATGAACACTGAAGCTTTCTTT.

This clone has just a few counts. The V gene is TRBV2, the J gene TRBJ1-1, with D possibly being TRBD1 (6 bases). Trimming removed 6 bases at V and 1 base at J, with 12 bases between. Germline V lookup: CDR1 SNHLY, CDR2 FYNNEI. This CDR3 contains 14 residues. The CDR3 DNA is TGTGCCAGCAGCCCACAGGGCCGGAACACTGAAGCTTTCTTT. Its protein is CASSPQGRNTEAFF.

V is TRBV27 and J is TRBJ2-5, with D unclear. The V gene's germline CDR1 is MNHEY and CDR2 SMNVEV (reference sequence). The CDR3 extends over 14 amino acids. V lost 6 bases and J 5 bases, leaving 16 bases between the germline ends. CDR3 sequence reads: CASSLTFARETQYF. CDR3 bases: TGTGCCAGCAGCTTAACGTTCGCGCGCGAGACCCAGTACTTC.

This chain connects TRBV4-3 to TRBJ2-1; 10 bases fit TRBD2. V was clipped by 1 base and J by 0 bases; unmatched bases: 6. The CDR3 is 18 residues long. Germline V gene data show CDR1 as LGHNA and CDR2 as YSLEER. The CDR3 DNA reads as TGCGCCAGCAGCCAAGTACTAGCGGGAAGGGACTCCTACAATGAGCAGTTCTTC. Its translation is CASSQVLAGRDSYNEQFF.

The V call is TRBV10-3, the J call TRBJ1-1; TRBD1 matches at 9 bases. CDR3 length: 16 amino acids. Germline-derived CDR1 and CDR2 are ENHRY and SYGVKD. Germline trimming cut 6 bases from V and 1 base from J; bases unmatched to any gene: 9. The CDR3 bases are TGTGCCATCAGCACAGGGGGCGGGTATCCGAACACTGAAGCTTTCTTT. Amino acid sequence: CAISTGGGYPNTEAFF.

This sequence joins TRBV7-2 and TRBJ2-5, with TRBD2 identical over 9 bases. The junction had 9 bases not matched to a gene; V was cut back by 5 bases and J by 5 bases. Germline CDR1 and CDR2: SGHTA and FQGNSA. This CDR3 has 15 amino acids. Here the CDR3 DNA reads TGTGCCAGCAGCCCTAGGCGGGAGGGAGGGGAGACCCAGTACTTC. This translates into CASSPRREGGETQYF.

V gene TRBV9 combines with J gene TRBJ1-6; weak D call: TRBD1 (5 bases). The CDR3 spans 15 residues. Germline V lookup: CDR1 SGDLS, CDR2 YYNGEE. Trimming shortened V by 0 bases and J by 6 bases, and 10 bases separated the two germline ends. The CDR3 nucleotides read TGTGCCAGCAGCGTAGCTCCAGGGTCTAATTCACCCCTCCACTTT. It translates to CASSVAPGSNSPLHF.

This sequence joins TRBV5-1 and TRBJ2-2; weak D call: TRBD2 (5 bases). With 4 bases removed from V and 4 bases from J, the gap between germline ends came to 14 bases. This CDR3 spans 15 amino acids. Germline V gives CDR1 SGHRS, CDR2 YFSETQ. The DNA for the CDR3 is TGCGCCAGCAGCCCGAGCCGGGGTTTCACCGGGGAGCTGTTTTTT. Protein sequence: CASSPSRGFTGELFF. The complete variable domain, with remaining parts taken from reference TRBV5-1 and TRBJ2-2, reads KAGVTQTPRYLIKTRGQQVTLSCSPISGHRSVSWYQQTPGQGLQFLFEYFSETQRNKGNFPGRFSGRQFSNSRSEMNVSTLELGDSALYLCASSPSRGFTGELFFGEGSRLTVL.

This clone was counted a single time. V is TRBV10-3 and J is TRBJ2-7; TRBD2 might be the D (5 bases). Germline V gene data show CDR1 as ENHRY and CDR2 as SYGVKD. This CDR3 spans 15 amino acids. Trimming took 5 bases from V and 2 from J, leaving 16 bases between them. CDR3 in DNA: TGTGCCATCAGTAGGTCCGGGGAAAACCCCTACGAGCAGTACTTC. It yields the protein CAISRSGENPYEQYF.

The chain joins TRBV7-9 to TRBJ1-4; TRBD1 matches at 7 bases. The V gene's germline CDR1 is SEHNR and CDR2 FQNEAQ (reference sequence). The trim removed 4 bases at V and 4 bases at J, leaving 3 bases unmatched. The CDR3 covers 14 residues. In DNA form, the CDR3 reads TGTGCCAGCAGCTCGGGACAGAATAATGAAAAACTGTTTTTT. Its protein product is CASSSGQNNEKLFF.